The TCR beta chain described here comes from a study of T cell repertoires in cytomegalovirus infection (dated by TCRdb to about 2019). Background for the entire study: Donor HLA type was relevant to the analysis, as public TCR beta signatures indicated carriage of CMV infection together with the matching HLA type.

Many counts were recorded for this clonotype. Its cognate antigen has yet to be identified. There are no base qualities to consult, and no much larger clone falls within one base. V loses 5 bases, J loses 13 bases, and the germline ends lie 21 bases apart. The CDR3 runs 14 residues from the cysteine to the phenylalanine. Kept here is only the CDR3 DNA, which spans 42 bases and is read in frame from base 1. CDR1 and CDR2 are read off the germline V gene as MNHEY and SVGEGT. Summary of the overall study and its limitations: In both this cohort and an independent cohort of 352 donors, the cumulative frequency of public TCR beta family members distinguished carriers of CMV infection plus the relevant HLA type. In the ex vivo response, HLA-C-restricted CMV-specific TCR beta clonotypes were dominant, and in two of eight donors the single most frequent clonotype came from this HLA-C-restricted group.

The instrument was an Illumina HiSeq 1500. TCRdb reanalyzed the raw reads on its own, using fastp at Q25 for trimming and MiXCR for clone calling, and kept in-frame beta chains. Here each entry gathers all rows of one CDR3 protein and keeps the most common genes and DNA. In this sample the table shows approximately 110,000 distinct CDR3 sequences, about a tenth of which occur a single time. 31% of the sample lies in the top ten. This clonotype was sampled from a human donor in good health (CMV status not recorded). Some clones in this sample may be carry-over from other donors' samples. Sequenced input: PBMCs, sequenced either directly or after in vitro stimulation (not recorded which). This sequence uses TRBV6-2 or TRBV6-3 and TRBJ2-1; no confident D gene assignment can be made. This receptor has the CDR3 CASSERVLIARQFF. The nucleotide sequence reads as follows: TGTGCCAGCAGTGAACGTGTTCTGATCGCCCGACAGTTCTTC.